These 15 T cell receptor beta chains originate from one sample sequenced in a study of cytomegalovirus exposure and HLA in healthy donors. The PCR ran on 60 Vbeta and 13 Jbeta primers. Clones were read by immunoSEQ multiplex PCR, and TCRdb kept only the in-frame ones, dropping some. The sample shows 130,000 to 150,000 clones, roughly 80% of them seen only once. The material sequenced was PBMCs. These receptors were collected from a male donor in good health and CMV-seronegative.

This clone occurred once. The junction shows a germline mismatch at one end, possibly a read error. This chain links TRBV2 with TRBJ2-7; maybe TRBD1 (7 bases). CDR1 SNHLY and CDR2 FYNNEI come from the germline V gene. The CDR3 extends over 15 amino acids. CDR3 residues: CASSDRGAISYEQHF. DNA of the CDR3: TGTGCCAGCAGTGACAGGGGGGCCATCTCCTACGAGCAGCACTTC.

This rearrangement joins TRBV28 to TRBJ1-5; perhaps TRBD1 as D (5 bases). This CDR3 comprises 14 residues. The V end lost 3 bases, the J end lost 4 bases, and 10 bases lay between the germline ends. CDR1 is MDHEN and CDR2 is SYDVKM in the germline V gene. The CDR3 coding sequence is TGTGCCAGCAGTTTCCTCGACAGTAATCAGCCCCAGCATTTT. It encodes CASSFLDSNQPQHF.

The rearrangement uses TRBV6-1 and TRBJ2-5; D is possibly TRBD1 (6 bases). The V end was cut by 3 bases, the J end by 5 bases, with 7 bases between. Germline V gene lookup returns CDR1 MNHNS and CDR2 SASEGT. The CDR3 runs to 12 residues. In nucleotides, the CDR3 is TGTGCCAGCAGTGAGCAGGGGGAGACCCAGTACTTC. Protein product: CASSEQGETQYF.

The sample holds a few counts of this clone. V is TRBV2 and J is TRBJ1-5; tentative D call: TRBD1 (5 bases). V was trimmed by 5 bases and J by 2 bases, leaving 13 bases between them. This CDR3 contains 15 residues. Germline V lookup: CDR1 SNHLY, CDR2 FYNNEI. CDR3: CASSSGLGGNQPQHF. In DNA form, the CDR3 reads TGTGCCAGCAGTTCAGGGTTAGGGGGCAATCAGCCCCAGCATTTT.

This chain uses TRBV27 with TRBJ1-2, with D perhaps TRBD1 (6 bases). V was clipped by 5 bases and J by 8 bases, with 21 bases between them. The CDR3 has 15 amino acids. The germline gives CDR1 MNHEY, CDR2 SMNVEV (reference sequence). The CDR3 region is CASSLNTDSWQGYTF. DNA of the CDR3: TGTGCCAGCAGTCTAAATACGGACAGCTGGCAGGGCTACACCTTC.

The V gene is TRBV6-1, the J gene TRBJ2-3; weak D call: TRBD1 (5 bases). V was pared by 3 bases and J by 0 bases, with 22 bases between. This CDR3 contains 19 residues. CDR1 is MNHNS and CDR2 is SASEGT in the germline V gene. CDR3 DNA: TGTGCCAGCAGTGATAGGGGCAGGGTTGTGCAACGAAGCACAGATACGCAGTATTTT. Its translation is CASSDRGRVVQRSTDTQYF.

The genes are TRBV4-3 and TRBJ2-5, with D maybe TRBD1 (6 bases). TRBJ2-7 matches the DNA end more closely, so the J call is doubtful. This CDR3 has 19 residues. Per the germline V gene, CDR1 is LGHNA and CDR2 is YSLEER. CDR3 bases: TGCGCCAGCAGCCAAGATCTATATCCTGGGACACTGAGCTCCTACGAGCAGTACTTC. Translating gives CASSQDLYPGTLSSYEQYF.

The V and J genes are TRBV7-2 and TRBJ2-3, with D maybe TRBD1 (5 bases). V was trimmed by 1 base and J by 6 bases, leaving 14 bases between them. Germline assignment: CDR1 SGHTA and CDR2 FQGNSA. The CDR3 has 15 residues. Here the CDR3 DNA reads TGTGCCAGCAGCTTAGTACTCCTAGGGGCGGATACGCAGTATTTT. Encoded protein: CASSLVLLGADTQYF.

This clone was detected a few times. V usage is TRBV6-4 and J usage is TRBJ2-3; a weak D match, TRBD2 (6 bases). V gave up 0 bases and J gave up 1 base, with 8 bases separating them. Germline CDR1 is MRHNA and CDR2 is SNTAGT. This CDR3 spans 15 amino acids. The CDR3 coding sequence is TGTGCCAGCAGTGACTCTGGCGGGGGCACAGATACGCAGTATTTT. This codes for CASSDSGGGTDTQYF.

This clone was recorded once. V and J are TRBV5-1 and TRBJ2-1, with 8 bases fitting TRBD1. Germline values: CDR1 SGHRS, CDR2 YFSETQ. The CDR3 has 14 residues. V was pared by 3 bases and J by 4 bases, with 3 bases of the junction left unmatched. The CDR3 DNA sequence: TGCGCCAGCAGCTCGGGACAGGTATACAATGAGCAGTTCTTC. This translates into CASSSGQVYNEQFF.

This clone came up once. The V call is TRBV27, the J call TRBJ2-7; possibly TRBD1 for D (6 bases). The germline V gene encodes CDR1 MNHEY and CDR2 SMNVEV (reference sequence). Trimming pared 3 bases from V and 8 bases from J, leaving 14 bases between. This CDR3 is built from 13 residues. CDR3 protein: CASSFGDTPQQYF. CDR3 sequence (DNA): TGTGCCAGCAGTTTTGGGGACACCCCCCAGCAGTACTTC.

This sequence joins TRBV5-6 and TRBJ2-1; 13 nucleotides align to TRBD2. Germline V gene sequence: CDR1 SGHDT, CDR2 YYEEEE. The CDR3 extends over 19 amino acids. V trimming: 1 base; J trimming: 0 bases; junction bases outside the gene matches: 7. The CDR3 DNA reads TGTGCCAGCAGCTTGAGTACTAGCGGGAGGGGAAGCTCCTACAATGAGCAGTTCTTC. Translating gives CASSLSTSGRGSSYNEQFF.

The chain combines TRBV7-9 with TRBJ2-1; perhaps TRBD2 as D (6 bases). The V end was cut by 7 bases, the J end by 6 bases, with 19 bases between. This CDR3 has 15 residues. Germline V gene data show CDR1 as SEHNR and CDR2 as FQNEAQ (reference sequence). The CDR3 spells CASTQVVGGFNEQFF. The CDR3 region has the DNA TGTGCCAGCACCCAGGTAGTAGGAGGGTTCAATGAGCAGTTCTTC.

The V call is TRBV18, the J call TRBJ2-1; 7 bases agree with TRBD1. Germline trimming cut 6 bases from V and 7 bases from J; bases unmatched to any gene: 15. The CDR3 runs 16 residues. In germline, CDR1 is KGHSH, CDR2 LQKENI. CDR3 residues: CASSLLRRQGINEQFF. CDR3 bases: TGTGCCAGCTCGCTCCTTAGGCGACAGGGAATAAATGAGCAGTTCTTC.

The chain has TRBV9 and TRBJ2-2; no clear D gene. This CDR3 has 16 residues. The germline V gene has CDR1 SGDLS and CDR2 YYNGEE. V was trimmed by 0 bases and J by 1 base, leaving 10 bases between them. The CDR3 nucleotides read TGTGCCAGCAGCGTAGGCGGCGGAATGAACACCGGGGAGCTGTTTTTT. Translation: CASSVGGGMNTGELFF.